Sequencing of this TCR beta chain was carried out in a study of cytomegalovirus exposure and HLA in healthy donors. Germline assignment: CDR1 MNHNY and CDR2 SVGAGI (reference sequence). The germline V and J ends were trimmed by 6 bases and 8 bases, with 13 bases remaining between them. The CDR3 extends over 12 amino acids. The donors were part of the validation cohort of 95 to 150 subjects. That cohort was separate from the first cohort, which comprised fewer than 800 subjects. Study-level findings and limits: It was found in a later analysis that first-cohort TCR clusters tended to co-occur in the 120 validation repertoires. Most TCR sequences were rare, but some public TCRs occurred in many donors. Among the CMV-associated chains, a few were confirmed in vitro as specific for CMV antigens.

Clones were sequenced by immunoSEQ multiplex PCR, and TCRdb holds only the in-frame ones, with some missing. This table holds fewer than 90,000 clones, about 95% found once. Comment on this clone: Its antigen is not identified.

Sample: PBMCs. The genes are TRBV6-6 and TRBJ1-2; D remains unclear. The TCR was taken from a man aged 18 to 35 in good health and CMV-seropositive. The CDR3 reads CASSYPTPGYTF. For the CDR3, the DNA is TGTGCCAGCAGCTACCCGACACCGGGCTACACCTTC.